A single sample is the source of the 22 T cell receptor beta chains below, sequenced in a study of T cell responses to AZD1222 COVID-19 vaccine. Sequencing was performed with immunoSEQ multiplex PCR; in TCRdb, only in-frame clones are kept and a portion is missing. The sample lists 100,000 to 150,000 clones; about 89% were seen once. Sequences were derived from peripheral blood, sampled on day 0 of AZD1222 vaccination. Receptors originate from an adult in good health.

CDR3 loop: CASSYQAGEVDEQYF. CDR3 bases: TGTGCCAGCAGTTACCAGGCAGGGGAGGTCGACGAGCAGTACTTC. The genes are TRBV6-5 and TRBJ2-7, with D perhaps matching TRBD1 or TRBD2 (6 bases each). Trimming cost V 2 bases and J 5 bases, with 16 bases left between them. There are 15 residues in the CDR3. Germline V gene data show CDR1 as MNHEY and CDR2 as SVGAGI.

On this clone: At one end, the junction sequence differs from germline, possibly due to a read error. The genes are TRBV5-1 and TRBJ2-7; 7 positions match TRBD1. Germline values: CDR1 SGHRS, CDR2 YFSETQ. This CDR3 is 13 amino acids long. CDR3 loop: CASSEAAQGQFFF. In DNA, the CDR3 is TGCGCCAGCAGCGAAGCCGCTCAGGGACAGTTCTTTTTC.

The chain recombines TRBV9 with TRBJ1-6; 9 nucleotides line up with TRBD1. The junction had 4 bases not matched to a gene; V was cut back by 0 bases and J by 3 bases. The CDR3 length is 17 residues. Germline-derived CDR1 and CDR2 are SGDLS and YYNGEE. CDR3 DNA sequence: TGTGCCAGCAGCGTAGATGGGACAGGGAACTATAATTCACCCCTCCACTTT. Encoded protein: CASSVDGTGNYNSPLHF.

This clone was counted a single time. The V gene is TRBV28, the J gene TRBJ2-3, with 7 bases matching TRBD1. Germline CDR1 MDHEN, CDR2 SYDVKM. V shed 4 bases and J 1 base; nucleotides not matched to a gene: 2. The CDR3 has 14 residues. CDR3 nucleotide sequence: TGTGCCAGCAGTTCTGGACAGGGCACAGATACGCAGTATTTT. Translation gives CASSSGQGTDTQYF.

The CDR3, as DNA: TGTGCCACCACTAATTCCGGCAATCAGCCCCAGCATTTT. This translates into CATTNSGNQPQHF. This chain connects TRBV19 to TRBJ1-5; D remains ambiguous. The CDR3 runs to 13 residues. The germline V gene encodes CDR1 LNHDA and CDR2 SQIVND (reference sequence). V was cut by 10 bases and J by 2 bases, with 12 bases left in between.

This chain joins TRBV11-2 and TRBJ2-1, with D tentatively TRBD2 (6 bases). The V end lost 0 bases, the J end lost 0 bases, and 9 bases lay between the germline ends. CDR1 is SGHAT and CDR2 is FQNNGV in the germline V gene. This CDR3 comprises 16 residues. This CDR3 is CASSLEAAGSYNEQFF. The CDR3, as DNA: TGTGCCAGCAGCTTAGAGGCAGCGGGCTCCTACAATGAGCAGTTCTTC. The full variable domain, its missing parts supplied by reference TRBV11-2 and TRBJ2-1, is EAGVAQSPRYKIIEKRQSVAFWCNPISGHATLYWYQQILGQGPKLLIQFQNNGVVDDSQLPKDRFSAERLKGVDSTLKIQPAKLEDSAVYLCASSLEAAGSYNEQFFGPGTRLTVL.

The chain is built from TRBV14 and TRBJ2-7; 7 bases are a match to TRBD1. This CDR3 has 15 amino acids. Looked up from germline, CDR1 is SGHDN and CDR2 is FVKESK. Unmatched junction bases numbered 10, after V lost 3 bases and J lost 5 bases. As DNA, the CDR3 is TGTGCCAGCAGCCAGGTACTAGGACAGGCAAACGAGCAGTACTTC. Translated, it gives CASSQVLGQANEQYF. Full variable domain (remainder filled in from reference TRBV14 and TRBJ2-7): EAGVTQFPSHSVIEKGQTVTLRCDPISGHDNLYWYRRVMGKEIKFLLHFVKESKQDESGMPNNRFLAERTGGTYSTLKVQPAELEDSGVYFCASSQVLGQANEQYFGPGTRLTVT.

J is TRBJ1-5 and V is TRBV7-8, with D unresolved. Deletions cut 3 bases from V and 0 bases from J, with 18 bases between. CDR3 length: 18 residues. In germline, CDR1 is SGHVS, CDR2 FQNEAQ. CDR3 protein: CASSFQTIDRNSNQPQHF. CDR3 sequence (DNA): TGTGCCAGCAGCTTCCAGACAATCGACCGAAATAGCAATCAGCCCCAGCATTTT. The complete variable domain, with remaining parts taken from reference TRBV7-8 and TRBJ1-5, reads GAGVSQSPRYKVAKRGQDVALRCDPISGHVSLFWYQQALGQGPEFLTYFQNEAQLDKSGLPSDRFFAERPEGSVSTLKIQRTQQEDSAVYLCASSFQTIDRNSNQPQHFGDGTRLSIL.

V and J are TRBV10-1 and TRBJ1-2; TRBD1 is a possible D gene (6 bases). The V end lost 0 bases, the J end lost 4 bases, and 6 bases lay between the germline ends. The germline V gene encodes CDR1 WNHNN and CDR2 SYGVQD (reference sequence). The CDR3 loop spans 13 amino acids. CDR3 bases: TGCGCCAGCAGTGAGTCGACAGGCTATGGCTACACCTTC. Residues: CASSESTGYGYTF.

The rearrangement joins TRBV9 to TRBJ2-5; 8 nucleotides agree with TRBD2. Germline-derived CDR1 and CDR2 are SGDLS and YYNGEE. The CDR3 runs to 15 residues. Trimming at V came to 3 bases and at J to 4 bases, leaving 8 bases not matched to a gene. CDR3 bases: TGTGCCAGCAGCGCCCGACTGGCGGGAGGAGAGACCCAGTACTTC. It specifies CASSARLAGGETQYF.

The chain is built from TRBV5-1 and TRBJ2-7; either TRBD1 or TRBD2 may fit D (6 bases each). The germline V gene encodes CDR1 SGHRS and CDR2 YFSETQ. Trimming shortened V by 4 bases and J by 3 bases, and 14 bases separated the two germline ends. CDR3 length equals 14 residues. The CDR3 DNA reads TGCGCCAGCAGCACGGGGGCGATCCGCTACGAGCAGTACTTC. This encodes CASSTGAIRYEQYF. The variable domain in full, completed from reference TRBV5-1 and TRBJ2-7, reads KAGVTQTPRYLIKTRGQQVTLSCSPISGHRSVSWYQQTPGQGLQFLFEYFSETQRNKGNFPGRFSGRQFSNSRSEMNVSTLELGDSALYLCASSTGAIRYEQYFGPGTRLTVT.

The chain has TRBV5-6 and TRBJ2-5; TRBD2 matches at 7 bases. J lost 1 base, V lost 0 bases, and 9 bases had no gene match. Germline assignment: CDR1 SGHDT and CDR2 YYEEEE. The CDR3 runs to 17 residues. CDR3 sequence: CASSLEGWDYRQETQYF. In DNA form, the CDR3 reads TGTGCCAGCAGCTTGGAGGGATGGGACTACCGCCAAGAGACCCAGTACTTC. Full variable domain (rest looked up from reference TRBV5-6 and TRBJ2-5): DAGVTQSPTHLIKTRGQQVTLRCSPKSGHDTVSWYQQALGQGPQFIFQYYEEEERQRGNFPDRFSGHQFPNYSSELNVNALLLGDSALYLCASSLEGWDYRQETQYFGPGTRLLVL.

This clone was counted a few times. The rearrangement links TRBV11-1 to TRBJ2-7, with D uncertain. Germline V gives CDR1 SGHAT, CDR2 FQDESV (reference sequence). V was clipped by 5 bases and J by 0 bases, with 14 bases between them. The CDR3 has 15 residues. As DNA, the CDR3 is TGTGCCAGCAGCCCGCTTAGGGCCAGCTCCTACGAGCAGTACTTC. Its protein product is CASSPLRASSYEQYF.

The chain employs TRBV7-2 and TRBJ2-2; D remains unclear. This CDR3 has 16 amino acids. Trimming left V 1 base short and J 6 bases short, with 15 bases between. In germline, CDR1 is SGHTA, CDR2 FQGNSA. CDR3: CASSLVYLGGSGELFF. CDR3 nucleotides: TGTGCCAGCAGCTTAGTGTATTTGGGTGGATCCGGGGAGCTGTTTTTT.

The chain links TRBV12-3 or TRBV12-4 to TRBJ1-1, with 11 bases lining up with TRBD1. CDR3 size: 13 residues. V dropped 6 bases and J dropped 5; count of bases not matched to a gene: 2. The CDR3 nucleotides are TGTGCCAGCAGGGGGACAGGGGGTACTGAAGCTTTCTTT. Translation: CASRGTGGTEAFF.

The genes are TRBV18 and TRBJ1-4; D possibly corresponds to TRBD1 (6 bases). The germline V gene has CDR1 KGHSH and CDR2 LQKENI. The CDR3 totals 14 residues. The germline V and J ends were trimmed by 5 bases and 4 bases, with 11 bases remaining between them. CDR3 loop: CASSVAGVNEKLFF. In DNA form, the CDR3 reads TGTGCCAGCTCAGTCGCAGGGGTTAATGAAAAACTGTTTTTT.

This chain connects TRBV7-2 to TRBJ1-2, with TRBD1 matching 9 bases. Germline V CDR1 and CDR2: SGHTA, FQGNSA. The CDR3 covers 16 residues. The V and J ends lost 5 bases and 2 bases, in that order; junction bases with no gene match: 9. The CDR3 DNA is TGTGCCAGCAGCCCTGGACAGGGGAACACCAACTATGGCTACACCTTC. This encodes CASSPGQGNTNYGYTF.

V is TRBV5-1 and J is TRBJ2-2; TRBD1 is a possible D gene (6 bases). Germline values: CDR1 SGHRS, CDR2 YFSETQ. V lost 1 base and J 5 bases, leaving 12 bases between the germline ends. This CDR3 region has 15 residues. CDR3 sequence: CASSLRQGSTGELFF. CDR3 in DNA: TGCGCCAGCAGCTTGAGGCAGGGGAGTACCGGGGAGCTGTTTTTT.

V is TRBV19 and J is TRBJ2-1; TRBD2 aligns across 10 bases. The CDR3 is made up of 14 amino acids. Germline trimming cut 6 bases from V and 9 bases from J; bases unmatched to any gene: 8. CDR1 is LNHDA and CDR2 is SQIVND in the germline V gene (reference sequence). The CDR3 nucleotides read TGTGCCAGTAGCCTAGCGGGAGCCCCTGGTGAGCAGTTCTTC. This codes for CASSLAGAPGEQFF.

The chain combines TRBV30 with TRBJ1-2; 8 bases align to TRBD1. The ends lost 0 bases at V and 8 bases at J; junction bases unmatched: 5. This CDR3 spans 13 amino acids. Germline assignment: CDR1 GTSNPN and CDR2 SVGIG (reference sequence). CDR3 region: CAWSVRGQGGYTF. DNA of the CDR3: TGTGCCTGGAGTGTACGCGGACAGGGAGGCTACACCTTC.

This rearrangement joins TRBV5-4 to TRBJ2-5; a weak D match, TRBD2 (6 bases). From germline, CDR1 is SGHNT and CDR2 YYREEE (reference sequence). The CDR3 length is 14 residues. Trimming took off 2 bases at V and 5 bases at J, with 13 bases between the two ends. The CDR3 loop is CASSLGGFEETQYF. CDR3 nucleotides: TGTGCCAGCAGCTTAGGAGGGTTTGAGGAGACCCAGTACTTC.

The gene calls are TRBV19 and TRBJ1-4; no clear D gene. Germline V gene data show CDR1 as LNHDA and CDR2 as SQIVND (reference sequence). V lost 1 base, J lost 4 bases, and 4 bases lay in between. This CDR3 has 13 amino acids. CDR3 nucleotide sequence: TGTGCCAGTAGTATAGCCCTTAATGAAAAACTGTTTTTT. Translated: CASSIALNEKLFF. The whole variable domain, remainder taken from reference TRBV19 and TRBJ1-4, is DGGITQSPKYLFRKEGQNVTLSCEQNLNHDAMYWYRQDPGQGLRLIYYSQIVNDFQKGDIAEGYSVSREKKESFPLTVTSAQKNPTAFYLCASSIALNEKLFFGSGTQLSVL.